This T cell receptor beta chain was sequenced during a study of cytomegalovirus exposure and HLA in healthy donors. The junction had 6 bases not matched to a gene; V was cut back by 3 bases and J by 6 bases. This CDR3 region has 15 residues. CDR1 and CDR2 (germline): KGHSH, LQKENI. PCR employed 60 Vbeta and 13 Jbeta primers. Sequencing used immunoSEQ multiplex PCR; TCRdb keeps in-frame clones, though not all of them. The sample table sets out some 83,000 clones. Findings of the study overall: It was 150 to 200 TCR beta chains that were listed as cytomegalovirus-associated. When a later analysis compared HLA-associated TCR beta chains with equally common others, the HLA-associated chains turned out to be more clonally expanded and to have lower generation probabilities. Some V segments, including TRBV6-2 and TRBV6-3, were excluded as indistinguishable. In vitro, a few CMV-associated chains proved specific for CMV antigens.

Notes on this clone: What it binds is unknown.

The chain employs TRBV18 and TRBJ2-3, with 10 positions matching TRBD2. The sample comprised PBMCs. The receptor comes from a woman aged 25 to 39 in good health and CMV-seronegative. The CDR3 coding sequence is TGTGCCAGCTCACCGGCTAGCGGGAGAGGGGATACGCAGTATTTT. It encodes CASSPASGRGDTQYF.